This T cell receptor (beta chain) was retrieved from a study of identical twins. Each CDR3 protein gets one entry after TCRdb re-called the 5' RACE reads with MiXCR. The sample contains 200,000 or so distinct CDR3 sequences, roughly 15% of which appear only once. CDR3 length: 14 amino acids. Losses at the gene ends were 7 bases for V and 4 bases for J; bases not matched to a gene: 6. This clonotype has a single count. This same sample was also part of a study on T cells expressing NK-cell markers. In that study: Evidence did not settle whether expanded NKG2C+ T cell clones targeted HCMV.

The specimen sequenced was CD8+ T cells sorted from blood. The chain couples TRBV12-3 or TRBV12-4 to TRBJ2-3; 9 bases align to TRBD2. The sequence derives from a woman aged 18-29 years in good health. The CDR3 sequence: CASTLAGTADTQYF. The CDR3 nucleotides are TGTGCCAGCACCCTAGCGGGGACCGCAGATACGCAGTATTTT.